This TCR beta chain was recovered during a study of spatial heterogeneity in lung cancer. The CDR3 covers 15 residues. The germline gives CDR1 MDHEN, CDR2 SYDVKM. V gave up 3 bases and J gave up 2 bases; unmatched junction bases: 3. Using its own MiXCR run on the 5' RACE reads, TCRdb lists one record per CDR3 protein. Of 1,500 to 2,000 distinct CDR3 sequences listed, 10% to 15% are singletons. Time point in this sample: sample taken at primary tumor resection. V usage is TRBV28 and J usage is TRBJ2-3, with 9 bases fitting TRBD2. Sequenced material: normal lung tissue next to the tumor, taken at surgery. This TCR was recovered from a female donor with early-stage non-small cell lung cancer. This chain's CDR3 is CASSLLAGITDTQYF. The DNA for the CDR3 is TGTGCCAGCAGTTTGCTAGCGGGGATCACAGATACGCAGTATTTT. The full variable domain, completed using reference TRBV28 and TRBJ2-3, is DVKVTQSSRYLVKRTGEKVFLECVQDMDHENMFWYRQDPGLGLRLIYFSYDVKMKEKGDIPEGYSVSREKKERFSLILESASTNQTSMYLCASSLLAGITDTQYFGPGTRLTVL.